The clone carrying this T cell receptor beta chain came up many times. What it binds is unknown. The sample originates from a study of CD8 T cells in ankylosing spondylitis. Deletions cut 7 bases from V and 7 bases from J, with 11 bases between. CDR1 is SQVTM, CDR2 ANQGSEA, per germline. There are 11 residues in the CDR3. MiXCR was run by TCRdb on the 5' RACE reads, yielding one entry per CDR3 protein. This table has over 600,000 distinct CDR3 sequences, under 20% appearing once. Study-level points and caveats: One TCR beta motif, made up of eight highly homologous variants, appeared characteristic of ankylosing spondylitis blood.

Sequenced material: blood, either unsorted or a sorted T cell fraction (not recorded which). The sequence came from a male donor with ankylosing spondylitis. The V call is TRBV29-1, the J call TRBJ2-1; the D gene is possibly TRBD2 (6 bases). The CDR3 nucleotides are TGCAGCGCTGGGAGGTCGAATGAGCAGTTCTTC. Translation gives CSAGRSNEQFF.